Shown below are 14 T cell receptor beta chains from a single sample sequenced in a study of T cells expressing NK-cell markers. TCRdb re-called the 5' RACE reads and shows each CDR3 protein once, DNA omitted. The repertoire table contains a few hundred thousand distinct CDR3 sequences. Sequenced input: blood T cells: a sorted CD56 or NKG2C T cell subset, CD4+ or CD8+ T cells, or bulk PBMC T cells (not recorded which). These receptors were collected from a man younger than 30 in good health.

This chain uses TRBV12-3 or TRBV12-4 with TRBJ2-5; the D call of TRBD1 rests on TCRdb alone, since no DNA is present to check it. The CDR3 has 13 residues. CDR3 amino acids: CASCGQLQETQYF.

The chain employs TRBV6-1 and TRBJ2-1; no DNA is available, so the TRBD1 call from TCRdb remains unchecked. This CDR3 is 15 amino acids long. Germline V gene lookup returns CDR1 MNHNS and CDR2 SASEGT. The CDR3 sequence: CASSGPVKGYNEQFF.

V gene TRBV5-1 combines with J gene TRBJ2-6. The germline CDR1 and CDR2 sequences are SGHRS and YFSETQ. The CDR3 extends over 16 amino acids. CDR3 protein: CASSFRRNSGANVLTF. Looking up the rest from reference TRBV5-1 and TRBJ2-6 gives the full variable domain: KAGVTQTPRYLIKTRGQQVTLSCSPISGHRSVSWYQQTPGQGLQFLFEYFSETQRNKGNFPGRFSGRQFSNSRSEMNVSTLELGDSALYLCASSFRRNSGANVLTFGAGSRLTVL.

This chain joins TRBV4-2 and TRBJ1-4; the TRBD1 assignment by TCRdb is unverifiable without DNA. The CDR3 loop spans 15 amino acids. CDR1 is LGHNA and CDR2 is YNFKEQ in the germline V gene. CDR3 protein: CASSQPGQGDEKLFF.

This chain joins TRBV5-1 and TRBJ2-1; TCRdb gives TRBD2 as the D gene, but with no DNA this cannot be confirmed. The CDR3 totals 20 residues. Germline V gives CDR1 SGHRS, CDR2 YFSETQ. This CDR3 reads CASSRDKGTSGSGAYNEQFF.

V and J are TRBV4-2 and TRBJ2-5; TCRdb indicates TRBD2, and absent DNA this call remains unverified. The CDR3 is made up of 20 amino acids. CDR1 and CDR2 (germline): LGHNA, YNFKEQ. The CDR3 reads CASSQDQDLAGGPYQETQYF.

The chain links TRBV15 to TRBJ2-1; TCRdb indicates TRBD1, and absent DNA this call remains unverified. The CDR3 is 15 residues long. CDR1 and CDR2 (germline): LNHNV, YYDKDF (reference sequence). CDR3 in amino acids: CATSRDTGGVNEQFF.

CDR3 sequence reads: CASSPLGLAGGIAYEQYF. V usage is TRBV18 and J usage is TRBJ2-7; TCRdb proposes TRBD2, but this gene call is untestable without DNA. The length of the CDR3 is 18 residues. Germline CDR1 is KGHSH and CDR2 is LQKENI.

CDR3 sequence: CASSVHRDKDTGELFF. V is TRBV6-1 and J is TRBJ2-2; TCRdb designates TRBD1, a call that cannot be tested without DNA. CDR1 is MNHNS and CDR2 is SASEGT in the germline V gene. The length of the CDR3 is 16 residues.

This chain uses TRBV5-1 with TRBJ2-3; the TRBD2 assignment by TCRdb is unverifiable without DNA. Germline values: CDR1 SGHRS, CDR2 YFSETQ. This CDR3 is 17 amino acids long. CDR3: CASSSGTSGSRTDTQYF.

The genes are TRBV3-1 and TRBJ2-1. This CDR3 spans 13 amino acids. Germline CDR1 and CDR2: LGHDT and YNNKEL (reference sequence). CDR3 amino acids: CASSQDALGEQFF.

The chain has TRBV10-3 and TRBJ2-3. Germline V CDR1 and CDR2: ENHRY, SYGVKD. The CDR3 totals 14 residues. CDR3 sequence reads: CAISEVVGTDTQYF.

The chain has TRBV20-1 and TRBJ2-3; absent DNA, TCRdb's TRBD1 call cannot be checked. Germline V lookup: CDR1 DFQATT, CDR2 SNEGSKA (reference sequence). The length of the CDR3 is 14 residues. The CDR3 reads CSASGIRGTDTQYF.

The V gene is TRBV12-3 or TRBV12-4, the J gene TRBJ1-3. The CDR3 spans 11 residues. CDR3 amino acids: CASALGNTIYF.